This passage covers 7 T cell receptor beta chains from one sample sequenced in a study of blood T cell repertoires in COVID-19. Clones were read by immunoSEQ multiplex PCR, and TCRdb kept only the in-frame ones, dropping some. The table shows about 140,000 clones, with about 82% occurring only once. The material sequenced was peripheral blood. The receptors shown here come from a woman in her sixties or seventies with acute or convalescent COVID-19.

The V gene is TRBV2, the J gene TRBJ2-2, with TRBD1 matching over 10 bases. Germline V CDR1 and CDR2: SNHLY, FYNNEI. CDR3 length equals 14 residues. Germline trimming cut 1 base from V and 15 bases from J; bases unmatched to any gene: 8. CDR3 nucleotide sequence: TGTGCCAGCAGTGAAGATGGACAGGGGGTTAGGTTGTTTTTT. Translating gives CASSEDGQGVRLFF.

The rearrangement uses TRBV9 and TRBJ2-1, with 10 bases identical to TRBD2. CDR1 SGDLS and CDR2 YYNGEE come from the germline V gene. The CDR3 sequence is 16 residues long. The trim removed 0 bases at V and 8 bases at J, leaving 8 bases unmatched. CDR3 region: CASSVATSGGADEQFF. The CDR3 DNA follows: TGTGCCAGCAGCGTAGCTACGAGCGGGGGGGCAGATGAGCAGTTCTTC.

CDR3 sequence reads: CASSPGSRDRFNQPQHF. The DNA for the CDR3 is TGTGCCAGCAGCCCGGGCTCGCGGGACAGGTTCAATCAGCCCCAGCATTTT. The rearrangement joins TRBV7-8 to TRBJ1-5, with 8 bases aligning to TRBD1. This CDR3 spans 17 amino acids. Germline V gene sequence: CDR1 SGHVS, CDR2 FQNEAQ. The V segment lost 5 bases and the J segment 3 bases; nucleotides outside the gene matches: 12.

The chain recombines TRBV28 with TRBJ2-7; 11 positions agree with TRBD1. This CDR3 comprises 15 residues. Germline assignment: CDR1 MDHEN and CDR2 SYDVKM. With V trimmed by 5 bases and J by 3 bases, 6 bases remained unmatched. CDR3 sequence reads: CASSIPGQGVYEQYF. In DNA, the CDR3 is TGTGCCAGCAGTATCCCGGGACAGGGGGTCTACGAGCAGTACTTC.

The chain links TRBV28 to TRBJ2-7; D perhaps matches TRBD1 (6 bases). The germline gives CDR1 MDHEN, CDR2 SYDVKM. V dropped 1 base and J dropped 7 bases, with 20 bases sitting between them. CDR3 length equals 16 residues. CDR3 amino acids: CASSLFTGTPFGEQYF. The CDR3 coding sequence is TGTGCCAGCAGTTTATTTACAGGGACCCCGTTCGGGGAGCAGTACTTC.

The CDR3 region has the DNA TGTGCCAGCAGGACCAGGGCAGGGGTGGTGAACACTGAAGCTTTCTTT. It encodes CASRTRAGVVNTEAFF. V gene TRBV27 combines with J gene TRBJ1-1; the D gene is possibly TRBD1 (6 bases). The CDR3 covers 16 residues. Germline loops: CDR1 MNHEY, CDR2 SMNVEV (reference sequence). Trimming pared 6 bases from V and 0 bases from J, leaving 17 bases between.

The chain uses TRBV9 and TRBJ2-2; the match to TRBD1 covers 8 bases. Germline V gene data show CDR1 as SGDLS and CDR2 as YYNGEE. Unmatched junction bases numbered 8, after V lost 6 bases and J lost 1 base. The CDR3 contains 16 residues. CDR3 sequence (DNA): TGTGCCAGCACCGCTCCGGGGACAGGGAACACCGGGGAGCTGTTTTTT. The encoded protein is CASTAPGTGNTGELFF.